This entry features one TCR beta chain sequence. The antigen it binds to is not known. The sample holds no much larger clone one base away, and base qualities are not on file. Receptor amplification or capture employed the immunoSEQ multiplex PCR assay. In the source study's methods: During preprocessing, nonproductive sequences were removed, as were CDR3s that did not start with C, did not end with F or W, or were shorter than 7 amino acids. The MANAFEST web app was used to call antigen-specific clonotypes on the basis of expansion compared with the reference and with other culture wells. To be counted as positive, a clone had to show significant expansion compared with the reference culture, at an FDR below 0.05, in 2 of 3 replicate wells. Positive clones also required significant expansion versus all other tandem wells and an odds ratio above 5. CDR3 homology was quantified as pairwise Levenshtein distance, calculated with the stringdist R package after three terminal residues were trimmed from each end. The table was pulled from immuneACCESS by TCRdb, which kept in-frame rearrangements only. Such tables lose some clones; where checked, under half of the loss comes from unresolved V genes, and the rest has no known cause. V, J and clone size derive from that table, while D and trimming were established from the DNA sequence. Present in this sample are roughly 18,000 clones, around 77% of which were seen just once. Under 35% of the sample is taken by the ten largest.

The entry originates in a study of CD4 T cells in relation to SARS-CoV-2 and coronaviruses (dated by TCRdb to about 2021). A note on the overall study: In the ViraFEST assay, PBMCs were cultured with antigen for under 13 days, after which TCR beta CDR3s were sequenced to identify antigen-specific clonal expansions. Expansion assays from other donors in the study were sequenced with a different, Illumina-based TCR-beta assay. The Adaptive Biotechnologies TCR-sequencing kit was used for samples from a few pre-COVID donors and for the naive versus memory experiments, whereas the other data were Illumina-based. Patient-derived lymphoblastoid cell lines were used to map the HLA restriction of shared crossreactive spike epitopes. At the level of individual TCR clonotypes, the study evaluated whether memory CD4+ T cells crossreact between the spike proteins of SARS-CoV-2 and those of common cold coronaviruses. An HIV-1 Nef peptide pool or a culture without peptide was used as the negative reference condition.

CDR1 MGHRA and CDR2 YSYEKL are derived from the germline V gene. V and J lose 0 bases and 7 bases, and a span of 18 bases separates them. The CDR3, cysteine through phenylalanine, is 16 amino acids long. The DNA shown is the 48-base CDR3, in frame from base 1. Study-wide findings and limitations: Since the crossreactivity analysis centred on spike protein, crossreactivity against other viral proteins was not assessed. Because no donor provided both pre-pandemic and post-infection samples, tracing the source of pre-existing responses was limited. About 65% of donors had memory CD4+ clonotypes that crossrecognized SARS-CoV-2 and at least one common cold coronavirus spike. Compared with monoreactive clones, crossreactive clones had significantly weaker SARS-CoV-2-driven expansion, a result consistent with antigenic imprinting. Small numbers of patients and of tested TCRs were a limitation of the study.

CD4+ T cells from unexposed donors were collected before the COVID-19 pandemic (2011-2018). Following 10 days of culture, the EasySep CD4+ T cell isolation kit was used to isolate CD4+ T cells. As cell numbers permitted, CD4+ T cells from unexposed donors were tested for reactivity to SARS-CoV-2 S and N and to four common cold coronavirus spike pools. Around 1.9 million PBMCs per well were cultured in IMDM with approximately 4.5% human AB serum and approximately 10 IU/ml IL-2. Half of the culture medium was replaced with fresh IL-2-containing medium on days 3 and 7. In general, triplicate replicate wells were used for every peptide culture condition. The leukapheresis product for the unexposed donors was obtained through commercial purchase. Ficoll-Paque PLUS gradient centrifugation was used to isolate PBMCs from either whole blood or leukapheresis product. The PBMCs went either fresh into the expansion assay or into cryopreservation at -140 degrees C. The QIAamp Micro DNA Kit was used to extract genomic DNA from the CD4+ T cells.

Sequencing was carried out using CD4+ T cells from PBMCs, cultured in vitro. The source of this sequence is a human donor in good health. The sequence links TRBV4-1 to TRBJ1-1; no D gene is confidently identified. The nucleotide sequence is given as TGCGCCAGCAGCCAAGATCCCGGGTCAGCGTGGGGTGAAGCTTTCTTT. This codes for CASSQDPGSAWGEAFF.